This TCR beta chain was documented in a study of T cell changes during pregnancy in multiple sclerosis. Trimming took 6 bases from V and 1 from J; bases not matched to a gene: 10. CDR3 size: 16 residues. CDR1 is LNHDA and CDR2 is SQIVND in the germline V gene (reference sequence). Produced via immunoSEQ multiplex PCR; TCRdb's table is partial and in-frame only. This sample carries 66,000 or so clones, around 89% of them seen once, and the ten largest clones take 0.89%. The chain recombines TRBV19 with TRBJ2-7; 9 bases align to TRBD1. The clonotype originates from a female donor in good health, enrolled as a control in a pregnancy study. The sample consisted of peripheral blood, taken in the first trimester of pregnancy. CDR3 DNA sequence: TGTGCCAGTAGGACCACAGGGGGCGCGGGGTCCTACGAGCAGTACTTC. It codes for CASRTTGGAGSYEQYF.